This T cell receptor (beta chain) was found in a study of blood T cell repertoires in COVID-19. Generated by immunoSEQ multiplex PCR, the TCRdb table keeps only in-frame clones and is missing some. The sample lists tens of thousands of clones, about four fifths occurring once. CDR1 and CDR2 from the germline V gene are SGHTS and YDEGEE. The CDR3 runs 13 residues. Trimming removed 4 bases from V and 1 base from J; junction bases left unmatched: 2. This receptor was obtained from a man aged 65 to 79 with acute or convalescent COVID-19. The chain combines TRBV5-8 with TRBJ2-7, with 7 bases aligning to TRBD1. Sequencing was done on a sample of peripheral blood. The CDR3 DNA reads TGTGCCAGCAGCGGGGACAGTTCCTACGAGCAGTACTTC. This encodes CASSGDSSYEQYF.